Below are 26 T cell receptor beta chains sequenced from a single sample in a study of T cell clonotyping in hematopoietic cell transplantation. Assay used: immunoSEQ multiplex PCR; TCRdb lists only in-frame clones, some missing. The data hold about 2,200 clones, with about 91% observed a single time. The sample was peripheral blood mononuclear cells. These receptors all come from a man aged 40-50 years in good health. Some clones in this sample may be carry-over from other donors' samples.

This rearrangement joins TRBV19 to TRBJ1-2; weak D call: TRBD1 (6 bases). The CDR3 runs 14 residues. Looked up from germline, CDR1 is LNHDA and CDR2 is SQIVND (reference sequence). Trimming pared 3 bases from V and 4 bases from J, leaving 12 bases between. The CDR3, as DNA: TGTGCCAGTAGTATTACAGGGAACCTCTATGGCTACACCTTC. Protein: CASSITGNLYGYTF.

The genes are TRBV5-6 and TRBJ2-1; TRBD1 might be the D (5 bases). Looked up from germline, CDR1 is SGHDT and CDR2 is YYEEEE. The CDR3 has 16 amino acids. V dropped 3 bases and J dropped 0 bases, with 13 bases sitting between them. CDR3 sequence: CASSSDGQSSYNEQFF. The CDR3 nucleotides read TGTGCCAGCAGCTCGGATGGACAAAGCTCCTACAATGAGCAGTTCTTC.

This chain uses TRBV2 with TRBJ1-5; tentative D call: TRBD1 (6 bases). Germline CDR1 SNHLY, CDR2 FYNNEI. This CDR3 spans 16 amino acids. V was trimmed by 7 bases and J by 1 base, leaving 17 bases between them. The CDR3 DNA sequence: TGTGCCAGCAACAGGAGGGGGGGTGGGAGCAATCAGCCCCAGCATTTT. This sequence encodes CASNRRGGGSNQPQHF.

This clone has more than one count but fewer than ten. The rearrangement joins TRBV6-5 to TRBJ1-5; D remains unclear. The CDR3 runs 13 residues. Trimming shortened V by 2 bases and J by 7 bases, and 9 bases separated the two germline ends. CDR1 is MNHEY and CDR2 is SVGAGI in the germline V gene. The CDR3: CASSYGDGQPQHF. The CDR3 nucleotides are TGTGCCAGCAGTTACGGCGACGGCCAGCCCCAGCATTTT.

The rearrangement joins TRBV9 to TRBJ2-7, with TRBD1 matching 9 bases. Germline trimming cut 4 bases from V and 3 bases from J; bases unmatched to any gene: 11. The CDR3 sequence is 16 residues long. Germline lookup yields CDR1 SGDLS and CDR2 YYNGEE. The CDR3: CASSPRTGTGFYEQYF. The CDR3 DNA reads TGTGCCAGCAGCCCCAGAACCGGGACAGGGTTCTACGAGCAGTACTTC.

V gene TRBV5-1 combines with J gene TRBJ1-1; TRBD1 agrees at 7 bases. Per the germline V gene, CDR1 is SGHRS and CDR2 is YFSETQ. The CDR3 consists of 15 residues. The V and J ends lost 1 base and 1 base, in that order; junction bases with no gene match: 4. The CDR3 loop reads CASSLSGDRNTEAFF. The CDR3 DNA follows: TGCGCCAGCAGCTTGTCCGGGGACAGGAACACTGAAGCTTTCTTT.

CDR3 residues: CASRGYLNTEAFF. The CDR3 coding sequence is TGTGCCAGCAGGGGATACTTGAACACTGAAGCTTTCTTT. The chain links TRBV6-5 to TRBJ1-1, with unresolved D. Looked up from germline, CDR1 is MNHEY and CDR2 is SVGAGI. This CDR3 region has 13 residues. Deletions cut 6 bases from V and 0 bases from J, with 8 bases between.

CDR3 nucleotide sequence: TGTGCCTGGAGTGTATCCTCAACTAATGAAAAACTGTTTTTT. Protein sequence: CAWSVSSTNEKLFF. The V call is TRBV30, the J call TRBJ1-4; no reliable D call. V shed 0 bases and J shed 0 bases, with 5 bases lying between them. Germline CDR1 reads GTSNPN; CDR2 reads SVGIG (reference sequence). The CDR3 spans 14 residues.

Here the CDR3 DNA reads TGTGCCAGCAGCGTAGACGGGGACTATAGGAACATTCAGTACTTC. Its protein is CASSVDGDYRNIQYF. The chain has TRBV9 and TRBJ2-4; 7 bases fit TRBD2. The J segment lost 7 bases and the V segment lost 0 bases, leaving 7 bases of the junction unmatched. This CDR3 has 15 amino acids. Germline CDR1 and CDR2: SGDLS and YYNGEE.

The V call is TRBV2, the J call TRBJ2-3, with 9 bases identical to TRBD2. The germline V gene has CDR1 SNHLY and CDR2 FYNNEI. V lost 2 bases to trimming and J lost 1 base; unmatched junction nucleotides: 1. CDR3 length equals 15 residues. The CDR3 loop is CASSEKRGGTDTQYF. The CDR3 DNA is TGTGCCAGCAGTGAAAAGCGGGGGGGCACAGATACGCAGTATTTT.

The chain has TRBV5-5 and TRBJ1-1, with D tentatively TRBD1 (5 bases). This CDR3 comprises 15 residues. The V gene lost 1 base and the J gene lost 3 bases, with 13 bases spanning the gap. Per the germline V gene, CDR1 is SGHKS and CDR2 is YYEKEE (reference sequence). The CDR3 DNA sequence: TGTGCCAGCAGCTTGTTACCAGGGTCGGACACTGAAGCTTTCTTT. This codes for CASSLLPGSDTEAFF.

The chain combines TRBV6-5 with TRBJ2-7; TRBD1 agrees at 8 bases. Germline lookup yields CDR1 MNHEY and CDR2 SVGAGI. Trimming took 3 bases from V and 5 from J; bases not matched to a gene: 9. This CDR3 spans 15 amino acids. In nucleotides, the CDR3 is TGTGCCAGCAGTTATAGGGGCCAGGGGGCCCACGAGCAGTACTTC. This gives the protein CASSYRGQGAHEQYF.

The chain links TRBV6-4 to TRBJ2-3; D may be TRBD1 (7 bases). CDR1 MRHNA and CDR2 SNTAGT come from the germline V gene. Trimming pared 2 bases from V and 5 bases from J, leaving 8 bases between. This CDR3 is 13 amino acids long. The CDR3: CASSDQGGDTQYF. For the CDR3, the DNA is TGTGCCAGCAGTGACCAGGGGGGAGATACGCAGTATTTT.

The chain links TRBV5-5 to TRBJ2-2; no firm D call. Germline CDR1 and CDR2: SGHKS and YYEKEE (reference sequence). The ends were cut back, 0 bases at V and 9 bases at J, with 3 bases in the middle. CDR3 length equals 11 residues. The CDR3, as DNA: TGTGCCAGCAGCTTGGGTTGGGAGCTGTTTTTT. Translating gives CASSLGWELFF. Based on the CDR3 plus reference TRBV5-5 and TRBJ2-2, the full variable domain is DAGVTQSPTHLIKTRGQQVTLRCSPISGHKSVSWYQQVLGQGPQFIFQYYEKEERGRGNFPDRFSARQFPNYSSELNVNALLLGDSALYLCASSLGWELFFGEGSRLTVL.

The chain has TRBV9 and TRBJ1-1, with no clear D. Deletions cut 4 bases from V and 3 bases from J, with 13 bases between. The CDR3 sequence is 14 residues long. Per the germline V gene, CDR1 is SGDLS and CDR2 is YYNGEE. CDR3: CASSPDRIHTEAFF. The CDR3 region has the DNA TGTGCCAGCAGCCCCGACCGGATTCACACTGAAGCTTTCTTT. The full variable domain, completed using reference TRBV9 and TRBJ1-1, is DSGVTQTPKHLITATGQRVTLRCSPRSGDLSVYWYQQSLDQGLQFLIQYYNGEERAKGNILERFSAQQFPDLHSELNLSSLELGDSALYFCASSPDRIHTEAFFGQGTRLTVV.

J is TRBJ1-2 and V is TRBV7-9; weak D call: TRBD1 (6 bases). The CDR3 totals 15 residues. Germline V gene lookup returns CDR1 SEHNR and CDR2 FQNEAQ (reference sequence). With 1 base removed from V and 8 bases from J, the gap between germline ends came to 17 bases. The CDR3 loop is CASSLGATGSEGYTF. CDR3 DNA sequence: TGTGCCAGCAGCTTAGGGGCCACAGGGTCGGAAGGCTACACCTTC.

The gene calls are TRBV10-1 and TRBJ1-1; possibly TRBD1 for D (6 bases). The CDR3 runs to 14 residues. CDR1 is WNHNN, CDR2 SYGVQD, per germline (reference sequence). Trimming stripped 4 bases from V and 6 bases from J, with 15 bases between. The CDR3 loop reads CASSAGGADAEAFF. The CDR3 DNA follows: TGCGCCAGCAGTGCCGGGGGGGCAGACGCTGAAGCTTTCTTT.

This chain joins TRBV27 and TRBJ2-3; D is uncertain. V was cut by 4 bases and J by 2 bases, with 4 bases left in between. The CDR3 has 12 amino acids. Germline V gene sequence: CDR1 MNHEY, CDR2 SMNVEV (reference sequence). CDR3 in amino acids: CASSSFTDTQYF. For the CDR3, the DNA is TGTGCCAGCAGTTCATTCACAGATACGCAGTATTTT.

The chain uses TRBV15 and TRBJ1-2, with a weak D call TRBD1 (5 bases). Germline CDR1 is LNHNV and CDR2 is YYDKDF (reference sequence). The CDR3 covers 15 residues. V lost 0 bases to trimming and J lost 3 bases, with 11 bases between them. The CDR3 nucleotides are TGTGCCACCAGCAGAGATAAGGGGACGGACTATGGCTACACCTTC. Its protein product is CATSRDKGTDYGYTF.

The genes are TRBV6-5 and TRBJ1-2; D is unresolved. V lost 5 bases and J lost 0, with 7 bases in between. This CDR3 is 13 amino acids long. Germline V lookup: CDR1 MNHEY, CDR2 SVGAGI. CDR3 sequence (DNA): TGTGCCAGCAGTCTCGCAGCTAACTATGGCTACACCTTC. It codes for CASSLAANYGYTF.

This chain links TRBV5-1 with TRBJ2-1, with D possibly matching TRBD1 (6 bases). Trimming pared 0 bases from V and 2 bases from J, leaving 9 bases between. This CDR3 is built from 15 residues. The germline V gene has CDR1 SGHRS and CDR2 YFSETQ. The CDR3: CASSLAGAPYNEQFF. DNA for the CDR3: TGCGCCAGCAGCTTGGCAGGGGCGCCCTACAATGAGCAGTTCTTC.

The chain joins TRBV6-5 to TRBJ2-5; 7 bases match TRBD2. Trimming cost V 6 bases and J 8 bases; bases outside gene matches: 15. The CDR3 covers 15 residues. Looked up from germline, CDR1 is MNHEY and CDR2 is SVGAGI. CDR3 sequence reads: CASSGGTSPPGTQYF. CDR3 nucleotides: TGTGCCAGCAGCGGGGGGACTTCCCCTCCAGGAACCCAGTACTTC.

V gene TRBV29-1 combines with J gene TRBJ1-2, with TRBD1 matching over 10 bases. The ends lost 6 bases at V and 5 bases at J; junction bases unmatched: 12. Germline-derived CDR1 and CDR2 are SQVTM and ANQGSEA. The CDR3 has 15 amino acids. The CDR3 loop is CSVPTGTGVRYGYTF. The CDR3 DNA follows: TGCAGCGTGCCCACAGGGACAGGGGTACGATATGGCTACACCTTC. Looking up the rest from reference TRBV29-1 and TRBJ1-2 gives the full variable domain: SAVISQKPSRDICQRGTSLTIQCQVDSQVTMMFWYRQQPGQSLTLIATANQGSEATYESGFVIDKFPISRPNLTFSTLTVSNMSPEDSSIYLCSVPTGTGVRYGYTFGSGTRLTVV.

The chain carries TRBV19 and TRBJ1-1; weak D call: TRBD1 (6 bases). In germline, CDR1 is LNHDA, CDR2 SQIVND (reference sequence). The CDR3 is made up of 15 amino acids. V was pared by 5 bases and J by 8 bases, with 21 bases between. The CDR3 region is CASSLSAGAKVEAFF. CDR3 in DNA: TGTGCCAGTAGTCTATCAGCAGGGGCGAAAGTGGAAGCTTTCTTT.

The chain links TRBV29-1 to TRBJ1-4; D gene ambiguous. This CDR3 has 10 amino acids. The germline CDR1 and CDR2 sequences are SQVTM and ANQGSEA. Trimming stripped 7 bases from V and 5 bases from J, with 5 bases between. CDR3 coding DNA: TGCAGCGCGCGGAATGAAAAACTGTTTTTT. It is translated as CSARNEKLFF.

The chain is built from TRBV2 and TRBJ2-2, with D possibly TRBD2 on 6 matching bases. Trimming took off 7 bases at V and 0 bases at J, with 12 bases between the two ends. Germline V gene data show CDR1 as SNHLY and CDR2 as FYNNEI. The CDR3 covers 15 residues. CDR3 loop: CASIPGLANTGELFF. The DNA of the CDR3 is TGTGCCAGCATTCCGGGACTCGCGAACACCGGGGAGCTGTTTTTT.